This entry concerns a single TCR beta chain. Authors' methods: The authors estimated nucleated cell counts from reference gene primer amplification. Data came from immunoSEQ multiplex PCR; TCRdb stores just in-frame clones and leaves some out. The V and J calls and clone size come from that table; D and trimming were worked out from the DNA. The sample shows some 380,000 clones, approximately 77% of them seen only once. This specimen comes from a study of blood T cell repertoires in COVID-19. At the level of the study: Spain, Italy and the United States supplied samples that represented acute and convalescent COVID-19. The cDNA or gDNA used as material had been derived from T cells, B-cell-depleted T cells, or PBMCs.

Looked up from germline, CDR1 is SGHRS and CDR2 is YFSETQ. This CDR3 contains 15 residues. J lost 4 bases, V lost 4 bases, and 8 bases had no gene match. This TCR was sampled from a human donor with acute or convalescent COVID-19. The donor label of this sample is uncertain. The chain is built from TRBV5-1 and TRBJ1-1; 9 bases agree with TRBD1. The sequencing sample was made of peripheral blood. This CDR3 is CASSQQGQGATEAFF. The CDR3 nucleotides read TGCGCCAGCAGCCAGCAGGGACAGGGAGCCACTGAAGCTTTCTTT.